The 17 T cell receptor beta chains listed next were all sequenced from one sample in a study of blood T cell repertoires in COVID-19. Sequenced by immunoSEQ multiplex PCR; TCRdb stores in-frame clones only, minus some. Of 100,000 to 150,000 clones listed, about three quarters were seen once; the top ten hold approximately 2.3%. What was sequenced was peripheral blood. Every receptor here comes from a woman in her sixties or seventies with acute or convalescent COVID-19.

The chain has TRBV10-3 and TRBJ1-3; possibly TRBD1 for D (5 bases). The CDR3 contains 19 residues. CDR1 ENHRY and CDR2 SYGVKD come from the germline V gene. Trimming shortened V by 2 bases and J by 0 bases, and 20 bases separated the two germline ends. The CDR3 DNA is TGTGCCATCAGTGAGCGGGGGGTCAGGGAGAGGCTCTCTGGAAACACCATATATTTT. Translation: CAISERGVRERLSGNTIYF.

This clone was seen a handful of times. In DNA form, the CDR3 reads TGTGCCAGCAGCGGAGGGGACAAGAATCAGCCCCAGCATTTT. Its translation is CASSGGDKNQPQHF. V and J are TRBV9 and TRBJ1-5, with a tentative D call TRBD1 (6 bases). The V end was cut by 3 bases, the J end by 4 bases, with 11 bases between. The length of the CDR3 is 14 residues. Germline V gives CDR1 SGDLS, CDR2 YYNGEE.

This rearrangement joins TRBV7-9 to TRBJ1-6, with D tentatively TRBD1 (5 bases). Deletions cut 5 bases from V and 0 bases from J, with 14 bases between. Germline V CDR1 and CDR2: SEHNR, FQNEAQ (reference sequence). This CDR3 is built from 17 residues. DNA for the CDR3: TGTGCCAGCAGCCTGGGAGGGGCGAGCTCCTATAATTCACCCCTCCACTTT. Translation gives CASSLGGASSYNSPLHF.

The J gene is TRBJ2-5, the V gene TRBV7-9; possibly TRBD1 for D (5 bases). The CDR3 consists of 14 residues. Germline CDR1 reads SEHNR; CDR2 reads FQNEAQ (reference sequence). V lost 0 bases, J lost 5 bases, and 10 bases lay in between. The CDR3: CASSLASPGETQYF. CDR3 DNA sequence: TGTGCCAGCAGCTTAGCGTCCCCAGGGGAGACCCAGTACTTC.

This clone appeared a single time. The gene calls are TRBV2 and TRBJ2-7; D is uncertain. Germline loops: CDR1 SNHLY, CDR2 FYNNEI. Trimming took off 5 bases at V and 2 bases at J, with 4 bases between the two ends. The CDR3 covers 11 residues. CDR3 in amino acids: CASSNTYEQYF. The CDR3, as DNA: TGTGCCAGCAGTAACACCTACGAGCAGTACTTC.

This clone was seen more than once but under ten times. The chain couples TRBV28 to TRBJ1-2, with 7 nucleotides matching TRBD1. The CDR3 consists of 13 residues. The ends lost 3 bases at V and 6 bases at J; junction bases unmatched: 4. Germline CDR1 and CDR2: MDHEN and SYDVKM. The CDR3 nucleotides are TGTGCCAGCAGTTTTACAGGGGAGAATGGCTACACCTTC. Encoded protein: CASSFTGENGYTF.

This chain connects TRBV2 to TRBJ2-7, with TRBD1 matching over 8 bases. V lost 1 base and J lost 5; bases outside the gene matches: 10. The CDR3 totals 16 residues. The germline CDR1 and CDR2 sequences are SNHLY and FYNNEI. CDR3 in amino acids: CASSEGLGQAGNEQYF. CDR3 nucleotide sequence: TGTGCCAGCAGTGAAGGGTTGGGACAGGCGGGTAACGAGCAGTACTTC.

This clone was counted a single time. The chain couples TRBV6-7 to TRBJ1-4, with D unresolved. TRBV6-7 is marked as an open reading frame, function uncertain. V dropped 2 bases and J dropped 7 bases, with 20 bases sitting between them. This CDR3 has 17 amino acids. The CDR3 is CASSYVFYRGLSEKLFF. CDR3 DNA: TGTGCCAGCAGTTACGTCTTTTATCGAGGTCTGAGTGAAAAACTGTTTTTT.

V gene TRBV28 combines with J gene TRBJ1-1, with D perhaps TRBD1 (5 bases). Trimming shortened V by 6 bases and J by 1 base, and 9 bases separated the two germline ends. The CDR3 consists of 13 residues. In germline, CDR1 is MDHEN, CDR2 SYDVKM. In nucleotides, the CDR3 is TGTGCCAGCAGCCGAGGACAGAACACTGAAGCTTTCTTT. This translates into CASSRGQNTEAFF.

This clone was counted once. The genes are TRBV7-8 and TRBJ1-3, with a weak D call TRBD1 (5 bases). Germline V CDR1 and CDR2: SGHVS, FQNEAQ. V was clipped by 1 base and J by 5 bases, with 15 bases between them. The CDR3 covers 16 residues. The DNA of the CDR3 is TGTGCCAGCAGCTTAGGACAGCCGGGCGTCCGAAACACCATATATTTT. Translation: CASSLGQPGVRNTIYF.

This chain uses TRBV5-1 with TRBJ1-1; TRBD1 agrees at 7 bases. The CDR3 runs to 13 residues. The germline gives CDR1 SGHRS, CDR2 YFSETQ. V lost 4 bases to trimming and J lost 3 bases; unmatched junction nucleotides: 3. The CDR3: CASSRDRDTEAFF. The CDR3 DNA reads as TGCGCCAGCAGCAGGGACAGAGACACTGAAGCTTTCTTT.

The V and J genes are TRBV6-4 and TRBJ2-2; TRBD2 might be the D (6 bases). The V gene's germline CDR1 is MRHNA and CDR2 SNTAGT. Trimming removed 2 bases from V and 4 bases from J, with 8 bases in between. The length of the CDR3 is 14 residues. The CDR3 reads CASSDGTLTGELFF. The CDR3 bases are TGTGCCAGCAGTGACGGGACTCTCACCGGGGAGCTGTTTTTT.

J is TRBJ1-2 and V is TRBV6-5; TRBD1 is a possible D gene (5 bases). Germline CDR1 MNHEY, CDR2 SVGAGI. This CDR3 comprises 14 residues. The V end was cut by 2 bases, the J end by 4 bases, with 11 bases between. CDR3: CASSYGRVAYGYTF. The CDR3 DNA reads TGTGCCAGCAGTTACGGCAGGGTGGCCTATGGCTACACCTTC.

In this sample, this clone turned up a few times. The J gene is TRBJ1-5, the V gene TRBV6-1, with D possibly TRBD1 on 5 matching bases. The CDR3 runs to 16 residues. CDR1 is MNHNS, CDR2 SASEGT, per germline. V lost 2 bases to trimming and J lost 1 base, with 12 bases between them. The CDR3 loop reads CASSELPPGSNQPQHF. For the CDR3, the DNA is TGTGCCAGCAGTGAACTCCCACCAGGGAGCAATCAGCCCCAGCATTTT.

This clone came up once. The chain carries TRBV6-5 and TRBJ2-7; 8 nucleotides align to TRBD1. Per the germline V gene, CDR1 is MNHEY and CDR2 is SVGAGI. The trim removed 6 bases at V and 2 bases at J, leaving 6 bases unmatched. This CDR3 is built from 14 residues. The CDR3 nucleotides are TGTGCCAGCAGCCTACGACAGGGGACCTACGAGCAGTACTTC. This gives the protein CASSLRQGTYEQYF.

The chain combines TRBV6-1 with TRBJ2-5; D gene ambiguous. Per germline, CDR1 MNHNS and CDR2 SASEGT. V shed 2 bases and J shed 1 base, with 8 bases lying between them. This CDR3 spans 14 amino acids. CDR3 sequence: CASSENPGQETQYF. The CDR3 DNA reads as TGTGCCAGCAGTGAAAACCCGGGCCAAGAGACCCAGTACTTC.

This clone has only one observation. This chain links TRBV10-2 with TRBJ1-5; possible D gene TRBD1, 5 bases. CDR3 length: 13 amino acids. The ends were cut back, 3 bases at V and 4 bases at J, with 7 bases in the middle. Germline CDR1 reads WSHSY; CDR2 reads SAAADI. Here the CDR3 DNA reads TGCGCCAGCAGTGACAGGGATAATCAGCCCCAGCATTTT. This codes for CASSDRDNQPQHF.